The clone carrying this T cell receptor (beta chain) was observed a few times. The data were taken from a study of read filtering for tumor transcriptome and immune sequencing. Looking at the study overall: Among patients, 17 to 20 were male and some 15 female, aged about 40 to 90 (mean around 66). 8 or 9 patients were R-ISS I, around 15 were R-ISS II, more than five were R-ISS III. IR-seq gave about 4 to 10.27 million TCR reads per sample; RNA-seq gave about 80 to 1273.

The library was built from about 400 ng RNA with molecular barcoded adaptors for alpha/delta and beta/gamma chains. Each CDR3 protein gets one entry after TCRdb re-called the reads with MiXCR. This table has 90,000 to 95,000 distinct CDR3 sequences, under 25% appearing once. Every patient had bone marrow sampled while the disease was active. Deletions cut 5 bases from V and 5 bases from J, with 14 bases between. Germline V gives CDR1 MGHRA, CDR2 YSYEKL. The CDR3 contains 14 residues. The specimen sequenced was a population of CD138-negative cells sorted from bone marrow. V is TRBV4-1 and J is TRBJ2-3, with D maybe TRBD1 (6 bases). This receptor was identified in a donor aged 40 or older with multiple myeloma. CDR3 sequence reads: CASSTSSQGDTQYF. The CDR3 DNA follows: TGCGCCAGCAGCACCTCCTCACAGGGAGATACGCAGTATTTT.